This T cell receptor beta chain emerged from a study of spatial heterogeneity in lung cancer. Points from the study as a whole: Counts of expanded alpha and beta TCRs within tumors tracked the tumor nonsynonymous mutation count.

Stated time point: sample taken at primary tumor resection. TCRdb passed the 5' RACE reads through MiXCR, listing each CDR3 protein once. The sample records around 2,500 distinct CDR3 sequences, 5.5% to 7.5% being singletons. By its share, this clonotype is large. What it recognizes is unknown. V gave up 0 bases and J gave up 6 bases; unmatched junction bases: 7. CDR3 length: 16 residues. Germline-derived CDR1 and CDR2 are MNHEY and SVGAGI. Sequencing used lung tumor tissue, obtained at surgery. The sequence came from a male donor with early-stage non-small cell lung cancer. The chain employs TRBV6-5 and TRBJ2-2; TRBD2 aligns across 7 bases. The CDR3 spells CASSYSTLAGSGELFF. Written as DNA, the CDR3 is TGTGCCAGCAGTTACTCGACGTTAGCGGGCTCCGGGGAGCTGTTTTTT.